The present entry profiles one T cell receptor beta chain with its context. It lacks a known antigen. Base qualities were left out, and no much larger clone turns up one base away. Read against the paper, the sample's treatment or condition label means: AdE1-LMPpoly-expanded autologous EBV-specific T-cell therapy followed by anti-PD-1 nivolumab. The data stem from a study of EBV T-cell therapy then PD-1 blockade in nasopharyngeal carcinoma (dated by TCRdb to 2020 to 2022). The CDR3 contains 16 residues, cysteine and phenylalanine counted. Of the read, only the CDR3 DNA is kept; its 48 bases are in frame from base 1. V and J are trimmed by 4 bases and 2 bases, and the gene matches miss 9 bases of the junction. CDR1 and CDR2 (SGDLS, YYNGEE) derive from the germline V gene. Genomic DNA was extracted from sorted cells using the Qiagen DNeasy Kit. Deep sequencing of the TCR beta chain was done on the immunoSEQ platform. Under the source paper's analysis protocol: Repertoire data analysis was performed with the immunoSEQ Analyzer software. Held by TCRdb, this immuneACCESS table contains in-frame sequences only and omits some clones. Under half of the omission traces to an unresolved V gene where checked; the cause of the rest is unknown. That table supplies the V and J calls and clone size; D and trimming were determined from the DNA. In this sample the table shows roughly 22,000 clones, 82% of which occur a single time. The ten largest clonotypes hold 20% to 25% of the sample.

The clonotype was recovered from a man aged 35 to 55 with nasopharyngeal carcinoma. The chain is encoded by TRBV9 joined to TRBJ1-3, and 7 junction bases match TRBD1. This specimen was CD8+ T cells from blood, taken at day -245 from a patient whose treatment included autologous EBV-specific T cells and nivolumab. Here the CDR3 is given as CASSPNSRGTGNTIYF. The nucleotides are TGTGCCAGCAGCCCAAACTCCAGGGGGACTGGAAACACCATATATTTT.